Presented here are 6 T cell receptor beta chains from one specimen sequenced in a study of T cells of healthy individuals. Each CDR3 protein is one row after TCRdb ran MiXCR on the 5' RACE reads. The sample lists around 100,000 distinct CDR3 sequences, 17% occurring once. Every receptor here comes from a human donor in good health.

Notes on this clonotype: Germline and junction disagree at one end, which may indicate a read error. The chain uses TRBV4-1 and TRBJ2-7; either TRBD1 or TRBD2 may supply D (5 bases each). Germline-derived CDR1 and CDR2 are MGHRA and YSYEKL. This CDR3 contains 15 residues. DNA for the CDR3: TGCACCAGCAGCCAGGCCGGGACGGGAAGCTACGAGCAGTACTTC. It specifies CTSSQAGTGSYEQYF.

This clonotype was counted ten times or more. J is TRBJ1-1 and V is TRBV29-1; D is possibly TRBD1 (6 bases). This CDR3 is 13 amino acids long. With 2 bases removed from V and 6 bases from J, the gap between germline ends came to 13 bases. The germline CDR1 and CDR2 sequences are SQVTM and ANQGSEA. In DNA, the CDR3 is TGCAGCGTTGAAAACGAGGGGGGCCCTGAAGCTTTCTTT. Its translation: CSVENEGGPEAFF. Using reference TRBV29-1 and TRBJ1-1 for the parts outside the CDR3, the full variable domain is SAVISQKPSRDICQRGTSLTIQCQVDSQVTMMFWYRQQPGQSLTLIATANQGSEATYESGFVIDKFPISRPNLTFSTLTVSNMSPEDSSIYLCSVENEGGPEAFFGQGTRLTVV.

This clonotype has ten or more counts. The genes are TRBV30 and TRBJ1-4; D is ambiguous. CDR1 and CDR2 (germline): GTSNPN, SVGIG (reference sequence). The CDR3 sequence is 15 residues long. Deletions cut 2 bases from V and 2 bases from J, with 12 bases between. The CDR3 nucleotides read TGTGCCTGGAGTAACGGCCGAGTGACTAATGAAAAACTGTTTTTT. Its translation: CAWSNGRVTNEKLFF.

This clonotype showed up just once. One end of the junction fails to match germline, which may point to a read error. This chain links TRBV4-1 with TRBJ2-3; tentative D call: TRBD2 (6 bases). The germline gives CDR1 MGHRA, CDR2 YSYEKL. There are 13 residues in the CDR3. The CDR3 is CASSQNLASLVDF. DNA for the CDR3: TGCGCCAGCAGCCAAAATCTAGCGAGCCTCGTGGATTTT.

This clonotype has at least ten counts. The chain carries TRBV21-1 and TRBJ2-7; TRBD2, the D gene given by the table, was not confirmed from the DNA. TRBV21-1 is noted as a pseudogene. This CDR3 has 16 residues. In nucleotides, the CDR3 is TGTGCCATCCGGAATGTTAGCGGGATAAACTCCTACGAGCAGTACTTC. It specifies CAIRNVSGINSYEQYF.

This chain connects TRBV28 to TRBJ1-1; D is unresolved. CDR3 length: 14 amino acids. Germline CDR1 MDHEN, CDR2 SYDVKM. V lost 6 bases and J lost 1, with 12 bases in between. CDR3 bases: TGTGCCAGCAGGGACCGGCCACCGAACACTGAAGCTTTCTTT. The encoded protein is CASRDRPPNTEAFF.